The TCR beta chain described here comes from a study of CD4 T cells in relation to SARS-CoV-2 and coronaviruses. At the level of the study: The restricting HLA molecule for shared crossreactive spike epitopes was mapped. Notes on the study in general: In roughly 60% of donors, memory CD4+ clonotypes crossrecognized SARS-CoV-2 and at least one common cold coronavirus spike.

After removal of 3 bases from V and 0 bases from J, the junction contained 5 bases not matched to a gene. The CDR3 runs 15 residues. Germline CDR1 SGHNT, CDR2 YYREEE (reference sequence). TCRdb's copy holds only in-frame clones and misses some; the assay was immunoSEQ multiplex PCR. The sample includes 60,000 to 85,000 clones, over 85% seen only once; the top ten take 0.2% to 0.25%. Before the COVID-19 pandemic, during about 2011-2019, CD4+ T cells were taken from unexposed donors. Concerning this clone itself: Its target is unknown.

The sequence was obtained from a human donor in good health. Sequencing was performed on naive CD4+ T cells from PBMCs. Subset here: naive CD4+ T cells isolated by negative enrichment. The chain employs TRBV5-4 and TRBJ2-7, with 8 bases that match TRBD1. CDR3 amino acids: CASSSHRGASYEQYF. DNA of the CDR3: TGTGCCAGCAGCTCTCACAGGGGGGCCTCCTACGAGCAGTACTTC.